The next 6 T cell receptor beta chains were all read from a single sample in a study of blood T cell repertoires in COVID-19. The repertoire was sequenced with immunoSEQ multiplex PCR; TCRdb's copy has only in-frame clones and lacks some. The sample consists of just over 650,000 clones, 85% to 90% of them appearing once. Sample: peripheral blood. The receptors come from a woman aged 18-30 years with acute or convalescent COVID-19.

The CDR3 here is CASSQGGEEQYF. CDR3 DNA: TGCGCCAGCAGCCAAGGTGGGGAGGAGCAGTACTTC. The rearrangement joins TRBV4-1 to TRBJ2-7; D perhaps matches TRBD2 (5 bases). Trimming pared 1 base from V and 7 bases from J, leaving 8 bases between. Germline V CDR1 and CDR2: MGHRA, YSYEKL. This CDR3 region has 12 residues.

This chain joins TRBV13 and TRBJ1-1; a possible D gene is TRBD1 (6 bases). V was shortened by 5 bases and J by 1 base, with 14 bases between the two germline ends. The CDR3 has 15 amino acids. The germline gives CDR1 PRHDT, CDR2 FYEKMQ (reference sequence). CDR3: CASSPGQLTNTEAFF. DNA for the CDR3: TGTGCCAGCAGCCCAGGACAGCTCACGAACACTGAAGCTTTCTTT. The variable domain in full, completed from reference TRBV13 and TRBJ1-1, reads AAGVIQSPRHLIKEKRETATLKCYPIPRHDTVYWYQQGPGQDPQFLISFYEKMQSDKGSIPDRFSAQQFSDYHSELNMSSLELGDSALYFCASSPGQLTNTEAFFGQGTRLTVV.

This clone was recorded a few times. DNA of the CDR3: TGCGCCAGCAGCCTCTCAGGGGTTCCATCGGATGAGCAGTTCTTC. It encodes CASSLSGVPSDEQFF. J is TRBJ2-1 and V is TRBV4-3, with a tentative D call TRBD1 (6 bases). Germline V lookup: CDR1 LGHNA, CDR2 YSLEER. Trimming pared 4 bases from V and 8 bases from J, leaving 18 bases between. The CDR3 runs to 15 residues.

The CDR3 DNA follows: TGTGCCAGCAGCACTTCCTCGGGACAGGAGGGAAACACCATATATTTT. It is translated as CASSTSSGQEGNTIYF. The V gene is TRBV7-2, the J gene TRBJ1-3; 8 nucleotides agree with TRBD1. The junction had 10 bases not matched to a gene; V was cut back by 5 bases and J by 4 bases. The CDR3 sequence is 16 residues long. Per germline, CDR1 SGHTA and CDR2 FQGNSA.

The chain links TRBV4-1 to TRBJ1-4; D is unclear. V shed 6 bases and J shed 0 bases, with 20 bases lying between them. The CDR3 length is 18 residues. Germline-derived CDR1 and CDR2 are MGHRA and YSYEKL. The CDR3 coding sequence is TGCGCCAGCAGTCATGCCCTTATCGGGTATACAACTAATGAAAAACTGTTTTTT. Its protein is CASSHALIGYTTNEKLFF.

The rearrangement uses TRBV7-2 and TRBJ1-3; possible D gene TRBD1, 6 bases. Trimming pared 3 bases from V and 4 bases from J, leaving 10 bases between. The CDR3 loop spans 14 amino acids. Germline values: CDR1 SGHTA, CDR2 FQGNSA. The CDR3 bases are TGTGCCAGCAGCTTGTTGGGGGCGGGAAACACCATATATTTT. Translation gives CASSLLGAGNTIYF. Full variable domain (rest looked up from reference TRBV7-2 and TRBJ1-3): GAGVSQSPSNKVTEKGKDVELRCDPISGHTALYWYRQSLGQGLEFLIYFQGNSAPDKSGLPSDRFSAERTGGSVSTLTIQRTQQEDSAVYLCASSLLGAGNTIYFGEGSWLTVV.